These 28 T cell receptor beta chains originate from one sample sequenced in a study of cytomegalovirus exposure and HLA in healthy donors. Repertoires were generated with immunoSEQ multiplex PCR, while TCRdb's copy carries only in-frame clones and drops some. The table shows about 140,000 clones, with roughly nine tenths occurring only once. The sample consisted of PBMCs. These receptors were taken from a man younger than 35 in good health and CMV-seronegative.

The chain uses TRBV27 and TRBJ2-3; D is perhaps TRBD2 (6 bases). From germline, CDR1 is MNHEY and CDR2 SMNVEV (reference sequence). The V gene lost 6 bases and the J gene lost 6 bases, with 16 bases spanning the gap. The CDR3 has 14 amino acids. The CDR3 region has the DNA TGTGCCAGCAGCGAGACTAGGGTTGCCGATACGCAGTATTTT. It is translated as CASSETRVADTQYF.

This clone has just one count. The chain is built from TRBV30 and TRBJ2-7; D call uncertain. This CDR3 comprises 14 residues. V was trimmed by 2 bases and J by 3 bases, leaving 14 bases between them. Germline-derived CDR1 and CDR2 are GTSNPN and SVGIG (reference sequence). CDR3 sequence reads: CAWSTDSRNYEQYF. DNA of the CDR3: TGTGCCTGGAGTACAGATTCGAGAAACTACGAGCAGTACTTC.

The rearrangement links TRBV5-1 to TRBJ2-5, with 7 nucleotides matching TRBD1. V dropped 3 bases and J dropped 3; count of bases not matched to a gene: 8. In germline, CDR1 is SGHRS, CDR2 YFSETQ. The CDR3 runs to 15 residues. CDR3 region: CASSWRQGPKETQYF. CDR3 DNA sequence: TGCGCCAGCAGCTGGCGACAGGGACCAAAAGAGACCCAGTACTTC. Together with reference TRBV5-1 and TRBJ2-5, the CDR3 gives the full variable domain: KAGVTQTPRYLIKTRGQQVTLSCSPISGHRSVSWYQQTPGQGLQFLFEYFSETQRNKGNFPGRFSGRQFSNSRSEMNVSTLELGDSALYLCASSWRQGPKETQYFGPGTRLLVL.

J is TRBJ1-2 and V is TRBV5-5, with a weak D call TRBD1 (5 bases). V was clipped by 0 bases and J by 0 bases, with 9 bases between them. The CDR3 consists of 15 residues. Germline V CDR1 and CDR2: SGHKS, YYEKEE (reference sequence). CDR3 nucleotide sequence: TGTGCCAGCAGCTTGGGACAGACTGCTAACTATGGCTACACCTTC. It translates to CASSLGQTANYGYTF.

This chain joins TRBV7-8 and TRBJ2-3, with 9 bases fitting TRBD2. V lost 1 base, J lost 8 bases, and 13 bases stayed unmatched. The CDR3 is made up of 17 amino acids. Germline V CDR1 and CDR2: SGHVS, FQNEAQ. This CDR3 reads CASSLVGRASGAGTQYF. The CDR3 bases are TGTGCCAGCAGCTTAGTCGGTCGGGCTAGCGGGGCGGGTACGCAGTATTTT.

The chain has TRBV11-1 and TRBJ2-5; D unresolved. V was shortened by 5 bases and J by 2 bases, with 12 bases between the two germline ends. Germline V gene sequence: CDR1 SGHAT, CDR2 FQDESV (reference sequence). The CDR3 totals 14 residues. The CDR3 coding sequence is TGTGCCAGCAGCCAACGGGTATCTCAAGAGACCCAGTACTTC. As protein: CASSQRVSQETQYF. Looking up the rest from reference TRBV11-1 and TRBJ2-5 gives the full variable domain: EAEVAQSPRYKITEKSQAVAFWCDPISGHATLYWYRQILGQGPELLVQFQDESVVDDSQLPKDRFSAERLKGVDSTLKIQPAELGDSAMYLCASSQRVSQETQYFGPGTRLLVL.

The gene calls are TRBV7-8 and TRBJ2-1, with 15 positions matching TRBD2. The CDR3 sequence is 19 residues long. Germline values: CDR1 SGHVS, CDR2 FQNEAQ. The V segment lost 5 bases and the J segment 5 bases; nucleotides outside the gene matches: 13. As DNA, the CDR3 is TGTGCCAGCAGCCCTGAGGGACTAGCGGGGGGCACCACTCACAATGAGCAGTTCTTC. Its protein product is CASSPEGLAGGTTHNEQFF.

The chain has TRBV7-6 and TRBJ2-3; TRBD2 matches at 7 bases. The germline V gene encodes CDR1 SGHVS and CDR2 FNYEAQ. Trimming at V came to 5 bases and at J to 2 bases, leaving 7 bases not matched to a gene. CDR3 length: 15 residues. CDR3 residues: CASSRLASPTDTQYF. Here the CDR3 DNA reads TGTGCCAGCAGCCGACTAGCCTCGCCCACAGATACGCAGTATTTT.

The chain joins TRBV18 to TRBJ2-1, with no clear D. Germline V gives CDR1 KGHSH, CDR2 LQKENI. The germline V and J ends were trimmed by 3 bases and 0 bases, with 6 bases remaining between them. This CDR3 comprises 14 residues. DNA of the CDR3: TGTGCCAGCTCACCCGATAGCTCCTACAATGAGCAGTTCTTC. Translation: CASSPDSSYNEQFF.

This chain links TRBV6-5 with TRBJ2-7; no reliable D call. Germline assignment: CDR1 MNHEY and CDR2 SVGAGI. Deletions cut 0 bases from V and 2 bases from J, with 8 bases between. The CDR3 extends over 14 amino acids. In nucleotides, the CDR3 is TGTGCCAGCAGTTACTCGAGGCATACCTACGAGCAGTACGTC. Translating it yields CASSYSRHTYEQYV.

The V call is TRBV5-1, the J call TRBJ2-7; a weak D match, TRBD1 (6 bases). The CDR3 spans 13 residues. CDR1 and CDR2 (germline): SGHRS, YFSETQ. The V and J ends lost 0 bases and 10 bases respectively, with 14 bases between them. CDR3 in amino acids: CASSLAGRDNQYF. CDR3 nucleotides: TGCGCCAGCAGCTTGGCGGGCCGGGACAACCAGTACTTC. Combining the CDR3 with reference TRBV5-1 and TRBJ2-7 gives the whole variable domain KAGVTQTPRYLIKTRGQQVTLSCSPISGHRSVSWYQQTPGQGLQFLFEYFSETQRNKGNFPGRFSGRQFSNSRSEMNVSTLELGDSALYLCASSLAGRDNQYFGPGTRLTVT.

The chain is built from TRBV10-1 and TRBJ2-2; D ambiguous. The CDR3 sequence is 14 residues long. Germline-derived CDR1 and CDR2 are WNHNN and SYGVQD (reference sequence). The V end was cut by 8 bases, the J end by 6 bases, with 16 bases between. The CDR3 nucleotides read TGCGCCAGCCCTGACCGCCCTAGATCCGGGGAGCTGTTTTTT. Protein sequence: CASPDRPRSGELFF.

The chain joins TRBV5-1 to TRBJ2-1, with 8 bases aligning to TRBD1. In germline, CDR1 is SGHRS, CDR2 YFSETQ. V was pared by 4 bases and J by 4 bases, with 7 bases of the junction left unmatched. This CDR3 spans 15 amino acids. The CDR3 bases are TGCGCCAGCAGCCCGAGACAGGGGATATACAATGAGCAGTTCTTC. Translation: CASSPRQGIYNEQFF. Complete variable domain (other parts from reference TRBV5-1 and TRBJ2-1): KAGVTQTPRYLIKTRGQQVTLSCSPISGHRSVSWYQQTPGQGLQFLFEYFSETQRNKGNFPGRFSGRQFSNSRSEMNVSTLELGDSALYLCASSPRQGIYNEQFFGPGTRLTVL.

The gene calls are TRBV7-2 and TRBJ1-4; possible D gene TRBD1, 6 bases. Per the germline V gene, CDR1 is SGHTA and CDR2 is FQGNSA. Trimming left V 5 bases short and J 6 bases short, with 10 bases between. The CDR3 totals 13 residues. CDR3: CASSGWTDEKLFF. In DNA form, the CDR3 reads TGTGCCAGCAGCGGCTGGACAGATGAAAAACTGTTTTTT. The entire variable domain, with the rest obtained from reference TRBV7-2 and TRBJ1-4, is as follows: GAGVSQSPSNKVTEKGKDVELRCDPISGHTALYWYRQSLGQGLEFLIYFQGNSAPDKSGLPSDRFSAERTGGSVSTLTIQRTQQEDSAVYLCASSGWTDEKLFFGSGTQLSVL.

V gene TRBV30 combines with J gene TRBJ1-1, with 9 bases that match TRBD1. The ends lost 3 bases at V and 7 bases at J; junction bases unmatched: 12. The CDR3 contains 15 residues. CDR1 and CDR2 (germline): GTSNPN, SVGIG (reference sequence). CDR3 loop: CAWSTTGTGYNEAFF. CDR3 nucleotide sequence: TGTGCCTGGAGCACAACCGGGACAGGGTATAATGAAGCTTTCTTT.

The count of this clone is one. This chain uses TRBV5-6 with TRBJ1-4; D is perhaps TRBD1 (6 bases). Trimming left V 3 bases short and J 3 bases short, with 15 bases between. The CDR3 has 16 amino acids. CDR1 is SGHDT and CDR2 is YYEEEE in the germline V gene. The CDR3 nucleotides are TGTGCCAGCAGCTGGGGTGGGGGCTCTCCTAATGAAAAACTGTTTTTT. Translated: CASSWGGGSPNEKLFF.

V and J are TRBV10-3 and TRBJ2-3, with TRBD2 matching over 10 bases. The V and J ends lost 10 bases and 2 bases, in that order; junction bases with no gene match: 15. Germline V gives CDR1 ENHRY, CDR2 SYGVKD. The CDR3 totals 17 residues. The CDR3 sequence is CATAERPSGGVTDTQYF. In DNA form, the CDR3 reads TGTGCCACCGCGGAACGTCCTAGCGGGGGAGTCACAGATACGCAGTATTTT.

The CDR3 loop reads CATSRGQLVTNEQFF. The CDR3 bases are TGTGCCACCAGCAGGGGGCAACTGGTCACCAATGAGCAGTTCTTC. The chain carries TRBV15 and TRBJ2-1, with a weak D call TRBD1 (5 bases). The V gene's germline CDR1 is LNHNV and CDR2 YYDKDF (reference sequence). This CDR3 has 15 residues. Trimming shortened V by 3 bases and J by 6 bases, and 15 bases separated the two germline ends.

This chain joins TRBV30 and TRBJ2-3; the match to TRBD2 covers 7 bases. The CDR3 has 19 residues. After removal of 3 bases from V and 1 base from J, the junction contained 19 bases not matched to a gene. The germline V gene encodes CDR1 GTSNPN and CDR2 SVGIG (reference sequence). For the CDR3, the DNA is TGTGCCTGGAGCCAAACGGTTCCCGGGAGGCAAATACGCACAGATACGCAGTATTTT. This translates into CAWSQTVPGRQIRTDTQYF.

As DNA, the CDR3 is TGCAGCGTTGTGGGGCTCTACCCTGAAGCTTTCTTT. This codes for CSVVGLYPEAFF. The chain is built from TRBV29-1 and TRBJ1-1, with a weak D call TRBD1 (5 bases). The CDR3 is made up of 12 amino acids. The germline V gene has CDR1 SQVTM and CDR2 ANQGSEA. V was clipped by 4 bases and J by 6 bases, with 12 bases between them.

The V gene is TRBV9, the J gene TRBJ2-4; perhaps TRBD1 as D (5 bases). The V end was cut by 7 bases, the J end by 1 base, with 12 bases between. In germline, CDR1 is SGDLS, CDR2 YYNGEE. The CDR3 has 14 residues. CDR3 protein: CASGSGSAKNIQYF. The CDR3 DNA follows: TGTGCCAGCGGGTCAGGGTCGGCCAAAAACATTCAGTACTTC.

The rearrangement joins TRBV5-6 to TRBJ2-1, with TRBD1 matching 8 bases. Germline-derived CDR1 and CDR2 are SGHDT and YYEEEE. The CDR3 is made up of 17 amino acids. V lost 4 bases and J lost 3; bases outside the gene matches: 12. DNA of the CDR3: TGTGCCAGCAGCCCGGACAGGGTTGCGGTTATCTACAATGAGCAGTTCTTC. This gives the protein CASSPDRVAVIYNEQFF.

This clone was recorded a few times. The V gene is TRBV7-9, the J gene TRBJ1-6; the D is unclear. The CDR3 runs to 14 residues. Germline values: CDR1 SEHNR, CDR2 FQNEAQ (reference sequence). The V end lost 3 bases, the J end lost 8 bases, and 11 bases lay between the germline ends. CDR3 residues: CASSFPGFDSPLHF. The CDR3 DNA reads TGTGCCAGCAGCTTCCCAGGCTTCGATTCACCCCTCCACTTT. Full variable domain (rest looked up from reference TRBV7-9 and TRBJ1-6): DTGVSQNPRHKITKRGQNVTFRCDPISEHNRLYWYRQTLGQGPEFLTYFQNEAQLEKSRLLSDRFSAERPKGSFSTLEIQRTEQGDSAMYLCASSFPGFDSPLHFGNGTRLTVT.

The V call is TRBV6-1, the J call TRBJ2-7; D uncertain. CDR1 and CDR2 (germline): MNHNS, SASEGT. This CDR3 has 13 amino acids. The ends were cut back, 6 bases at V and 2 bases at J, with 11 bases in the middle. CDR3 sequence: CASRPLPTYEQYV. The CDR3 nucleotides are TGTGCCAGCAGACCACTACCCACCTACGAGCAGTACGTC.

The sample holds a few counts of this clone. The V call is TRBV5-4, the J call TRBJ2-7; 9 bases align to TRBD2. The CDR3 runs 15 residues. Germline assignment: CDR1 SGHNT and CDR2 YYREEE (reference sequence). V trimming: 4 bases; J trimming: 0 bases; junction bases outside the gene matches: 5. The CDR3 sequence: CASSLLSGSSYEQYV. In DNA form, the CDR3 reads TGTGCCAGCAGCCTACTTAGCGGGAGCTCCTACGAGCAGTACGTC.

This sequence joins TRBV11-2 and TRBJ2-2, with 7 bases that match TRBD2. Trimming removed 2 bases from V and 7 bases from J; junction bases left unmatched: 10. Germline V gene lookup returns CDR1 SGHAT and CDR2 FQNNGV. This CDR3 region has 16 residues. The CDR3 coding sequence is TGTGCCAGCAGCTTATATCGACTAGCAGCGTTCGGGGAGCTGTTTTTT. The encoded protein is CASSLYRLAAFGELFF. Full variable domain (rest looked up from reference TRBV11-2 and TRBJ2-2): EAGVAQSPRYKIIEKRQSVAFWCNPISGHATLYWYQQILGQGPKLLIQFQNNGVVDDSQLPKDRFSAERLKGVDSTLKIQPAKLEDSAVYLCASSLYRLAAFGELFFGEGSRLTVL.

The chain couples TRBV13 to TRBJ2-1; 7 nucleotides align to TRBD2. V trimming: 3 bases; J trimming: 6 bases; junction bases outside the gene matches: 5. CDR3 length: 14 amino acids. CDR1 and CDR2 (germline): PRHDT, FYEKMQ (reference sequence). The CDR3 spells CASSFGASGNEQFF. CDR3 nucleotide sequence: TGTGCCAGCAGCTTCGGGGCTAGCGGCAATGAGCAGTTCTTC.

The chain has TRBV19 and TRBJ1-5; 8 bases are a match to TRBD1. The trim removed 3 bases at V and 2 bases at J, leaving 6 bases unmatched. This CDR3 region has 16 residues. Germline values: CDR1 LNHDA, CDR2 SQIVND (reference sequence). CDR3 protein: CASSIPTGGGNQPQHF. In nucleotides, the CDR3 is TGTGCCAGTAGTATCCCCACAGGGGGGGGCAATCAGCCCCAGCATTTT.